The 11 T cell receptor beta chains below were found in one sample sequenced in a study of Ad26.COV2.S vaccination and SARS-CoV-2 variants. Only in-frame clones appear in the TCRdb table, and some are missing; sequencing was by immunoSEQ multiplex PCR. The sample lists approximately 480,000 clones; around 88% were seen once. Treatment denoted: about 20 received Ad26.COV2.S at low or high dose, single or two shots; 5 received placebo; per-sample allocation not given. Samples were taken on day 63 after the first vaccine or placebo injection. The starting material was peripheral blood, obtained in a trial of Ad26.COV2.S vaccine versus placebo. Receptor source: a person aged 18-60 years who received the Ad26.COV2.S COVID-19 vaccine or a placebo.

A remark on this clone: The same CDR3 can be traced to other DNA sequences in this sample. This chain joins TRBV19 and TRBJ1-5; a possible D gene is TRBD1 (6 bases). With 4 bases removed from V and 4 bases from J, the gap between germline ends came to 11 bases. Germline lookup yields CDR1 LNHDA and CDR2 SQIVND (reference sequence). The CDR3 is 14 residues long. As DNA, the CDR3 is TGTGCCAGTAGTACACAAGGGGGAAATCAGCCCCAGCATTTT. This sequence encodes CASSTQGGNQPQHF.

The CDR3 reads CASSPLHGGTDTQYF. CDR3 in DNA: TGTGCCAGCTCACCACTCCACGGGGGAACAGATACGCAGTATTTT. This chain uses TRBV18 with TRBJ2-3, with D maybe TRBD2 (6 bases). CDR3 size: 15 residues. Germline loops: CDR1 KGHSH, CDR2 LQKENI. Trimming removed 1 base from V and 3 bases from J, with 11 bases in between.

V usage is TRBV7-2 and J usage is TRBJ1-6, with TRBD1 matching over 11 bases. V lost 3 bases and J lost 10; bases outside the gene matches: 5. In germline, CDR1 is SGHTA, CDR2 FQGNSA. The CDR3 covers 15 residues. The CDR3 DNA follows: TGTGCCAGCAGCTTGGACAGGGGGCTGGGGTCACCCCTCCACTTT. The encoded protein is CASSLDRGLGSPLHF.

A word on this clone: The identical CDR3 is also encoded by other nucleotide sequences in the sample. The J gene is TRBJ2-1, the V gene TRBV7-9; the match to TRBD2 covers 7 bases. The J segment lost 6 bases and the V segment lost 1 base, leaving 3 bases of the junction unmatched. Germline V gives CDR1 SEHNR, CDR2 FQNEAQ (reference sequence). The CDR3 extends over 14 amino acids. The CDR3 region is CASSLGTGGNEQFF. The DNA of the CDR3 is TGTGCCAGCAGCTTAGGGACGGGAGGCAATGAGCAGTTCTTC.

The chain links TRBV6-2 or TRBV6-3 to TRBJ1-5; no reliable D call. The germline CDR1 and CDR2 sequences are MNHEY and SVGEGT. Deletions cut 8 bases from V and 2 bases from J, with 10 bases between. The CDR3 consists of 13 residues. In nucleotides, the CDR3 is TGTGCCAGCGGTTTTTCGGGCAATCAGCCCCAGCATTTT. Translated, it gives CASGFSGNQPQHF.

This rearrangement joins TRBV7-6 to TRBJ1-6; 9 bases line up with TRBD1. This CDR3 spans 19 amino acids. Germline CDR1 reads SGHVS; CDR2 reads FNYEAQ. Germline trimming cut 5 bases from V and 0 bases from J; bases unmatched to any gene: 11. CDR3 residues: CASSAGQGLSSSYNSPLHF. For the CDR3, the DNA is TGTGCCAGCAGCGCGGGACAGGGACTATCGAGCTCCTATAATTCACCCCTCCACTTT.

This clone has just one count. The genes are TRBV11-2 and TRBJ1-2; a weak D match, TRBD1 (5 bases). The CDR3 is made up of 12 amino acids. Trimming shortened V by 2 bases and J by 8 bases, and 9 bases separated the two germline ends. In germline, CDR1 is SGHAT, CDR2 FQNNGV. The CDR3 bases are TGTGCCAGCAGCTTACTTCGGGGGGGCTACACCTTC. Translating gives CASSLLRGGYTF.

This clone has just one count. The chain has TRBV13 and TRBJ2-3, with D tentatively TRBD1 (6 bases). Germline values: CDR1 PRHDT, CDR2 FYEKMQ (reference sequence). The CDR3 has 14 residues. Trimming pared 6 bases from V and 4 bases from J, leaving 14 bases between. The CDR3, as DNA: TGTGCCAGCAGATCCGCCACAGGGTCAGATACGCAGTATTTT. Its protein is CASRSATGSDTQYF.

This clone came up a few times. The gene calls are TRBV21-1 and TRBJ2-1; the D segment call TRBD2 is taken from the table without a DNA check. TRBV21-1 is assigned pseudogene status. The CDR3 consists of 12 residues. CDR3 DNA: TGTGCCAGCAGCCTTGTCGACAATGAGCAGTTCTTC. Residues: CASSLVDNEQFF.

The V gene is TRBV15, the J gene TRBJ2-3; 9 bases are shared with TRBD2. This CDR3 has 15 residues. Germline trimming cut 3 bases from V and 4 bases from J; bases unmatched to any gene: 5. In germline, CDR1 is LNHNV, CDR2 YYDKDF (reference sequence). The CDR3 protein is CATSSAGGRADTQYF. Here the CDR3 DNA reads TGTGCCACCAGCAGCGCTGGCGGGAGGGCAGATACGCAGTATTTT.

The V gene is TRBV6-2 or TRBV6-3, the J gene TRBJ2-1, with D possibly TRBD2 on 6 matching bases. The CDR3 is 16 amino acids. Germline V gene lookup returns CDR1 MNHEY and CDR2 SVGEGT. The V and J ends lost 6 bases and 2 bases respectively, with 17 bases between them. CDR3 residues: CASSPSPGVTYNEQFF. CDR3 bases: TGTGCCAGCAGCCCCTCGCCGGGAGTGACCTACAATGAGCAGTTCTTC.